The present T cell receptor beta chain was sequenced within a study of T cells in localized non-small cell lung cancer. To note about this clone: The antigen remains undetermined.

The CDR3 sequence is 15 residues long. Germline trimming cut 5 bases from V and 4 bases from J; bases unmatched to any gene: 8. Germline values: CDR1 MNHNS, CDR2 SASEGT. Study-level points and caveats: Adjacent uninvolved lung had the highest clonality, suggesting focused antigen responses. Median approximately 58 top-100 tumor clones were shared with paired adjacent lung. Elevated circulating T cell density in blood was associated with longer overall survival.

The data were produced by immunoSEQ multiplex PCR, yet TCRdb's version contains in-frame clones alone and is incomplete. The sample includes 31,000 or so clones, 89% of them seen just once. The source of this sequence is a woman aged 40-69 years with stage I lung adenocarcinoma. Specimen: peripheral blood, collected before any cancer treatment. V is TRBV6-1 and J is TRBJ2-7; 10 bases are shared with TRBD2. CDR3 amino acids: CASSSKTSGLYEQYF. In DNA form, the CDR3 reads TGTGCCAGCAGTTCCAAGACTAGCGGGTTGTACGAGCAGTACTTC.